This T cell receptor beta chain was identified during a study of blood T cells in healthy people across ages. The CDR3 runs 13 residues. Trimming cost V 8 bases and J 7 bases, with 17 bases left between them. Germline assignment: CDR1 MNHNY and CDR2 SVGAGI (reference sequence). The authors ran a second PCR of about 6 to 12 cycles using a sample-barcoded 5' primer and a J-beta primer mix. Carrying 12 random nucleotides, a template-switch adaptor labeled each individual cDNA molecule. One entry per CDR3 protein, called by TCRdb with MiXCR from the 5' RACE reads. The sample comprises about 1 million distinct CDR3 sequences, 40% to 50% of which are singletons, and about 20% rests with the top ten.

The chain combines TRBV6-6 with TRBJ1-2, with D perhaps TRBD1 (6 bases). The sequence was obtained from an older woman in good health. Sequencing was done on a sample of blood. Here the CDR3 DNA reads TGTGCCAGCTCCACAGGGAGCGGCTTTGGCTACACCTTC. Its protein product is CASSTGSGFGYTF.